This T cell receptor (beta chain) was identified in a study of blood T cell repertoires in COVID-19. Looking at the study overall: Material from acute and convalescent COVID-19 was sourced from the United States, Italy and Spain. Sources were T cells, B-cell-depleted T cells, or PBMCs; the material itself was cDNA or gDNA.

Authors' methods: The assay estimated nucleated cells by amplifying reference gene primers. Sequenced by immunoSEQ multiplex PCR; TCRdb stores in-frame clones only, minus some. V, J and clone size derive from that table, while D and trimming were established from the DNA sequence. This table holds around 160,000 clones, roughly nine tenths found once. In germline, CDR1 is KGHSY, CDR2 FQNENV. Between the trimmed V and J ends, which lost 4 bases and 0 bases, there was a span of 10 bases. There are 15 residues in the CDR3. The sample consisted of peripheral blood. The sequence was obtained from a man aged 60 to 75 with active or convalescent COVID-19. The rearrangement joins TRBV16 to TRBJ1-5; no definite D call. CDR3 loop: CASSRQASSNQPQHF. CDR3 DNA: TGTGCCAGCAGCCGGCAGGCGTCTAGCAATCAGCCCCAGCATTTT.